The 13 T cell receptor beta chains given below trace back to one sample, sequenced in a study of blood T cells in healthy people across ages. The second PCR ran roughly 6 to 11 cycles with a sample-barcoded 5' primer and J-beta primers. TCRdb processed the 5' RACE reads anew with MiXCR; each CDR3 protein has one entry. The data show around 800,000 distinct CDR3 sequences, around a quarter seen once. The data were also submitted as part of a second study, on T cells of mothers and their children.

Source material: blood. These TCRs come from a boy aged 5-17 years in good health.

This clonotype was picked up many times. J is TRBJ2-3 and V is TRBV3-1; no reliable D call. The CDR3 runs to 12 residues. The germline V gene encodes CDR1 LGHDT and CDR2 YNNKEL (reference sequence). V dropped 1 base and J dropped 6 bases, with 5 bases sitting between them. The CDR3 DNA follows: TGTGCCAGCAGCCAAGTAAGCGATACGCAGTATTTT. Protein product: CASSQVSDTQYF.

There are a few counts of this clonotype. The CDR3 DNA reads as TGTGCCAGCAGAGCCCGGGGGGCCGGATTCTATGGCTACACCTTC. Residues: CASRARGAGFYGYTF. The rearrangement joins TRBV27 to TRBJ1-2; D possibly corresponds to TRBD1 (6 bases). Germline V gene sequence: CDR1 MNHEY, CDR2 SMNVEV (reference sequence). The CDR3 covers 15 residues. Trimming cost V 6 bases and J 4 bases, with 18 bases left between them.

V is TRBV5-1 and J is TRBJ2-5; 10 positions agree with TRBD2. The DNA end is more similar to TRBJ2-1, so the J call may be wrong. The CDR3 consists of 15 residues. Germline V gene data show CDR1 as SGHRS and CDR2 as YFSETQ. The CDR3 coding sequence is TGCGCCAGCAGCGGGAAACTAGCGGGGAGTAATGAGCAGTTCTTC. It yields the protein CASSGKLAGSNEQFF.

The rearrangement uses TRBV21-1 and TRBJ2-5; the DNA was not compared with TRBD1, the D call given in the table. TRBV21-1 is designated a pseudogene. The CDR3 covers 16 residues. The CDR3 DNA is TGTGCCAGCGTTCGAAGGTTTAGAGGGGTTCAAGAGACCCAGTACTTC. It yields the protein CASVRRFRGVQETQYF.

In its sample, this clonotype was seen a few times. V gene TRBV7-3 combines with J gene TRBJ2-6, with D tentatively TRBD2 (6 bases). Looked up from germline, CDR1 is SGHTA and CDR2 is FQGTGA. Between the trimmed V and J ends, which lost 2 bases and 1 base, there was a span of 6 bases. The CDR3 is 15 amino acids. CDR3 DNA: TGTGCCAGCAGCTTACTAGCGTCTGGGGCCAACGTCCTGACTTTC. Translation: CASSLLASGANVLTF.

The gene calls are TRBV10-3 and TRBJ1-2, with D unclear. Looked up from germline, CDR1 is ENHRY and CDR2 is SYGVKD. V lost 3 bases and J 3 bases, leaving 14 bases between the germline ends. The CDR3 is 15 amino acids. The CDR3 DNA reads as TGTGCCATCAGTGAAAACTCATGGGTGGACTATGGCTACACCTTC. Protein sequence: CAISENSWVDYGYTF.

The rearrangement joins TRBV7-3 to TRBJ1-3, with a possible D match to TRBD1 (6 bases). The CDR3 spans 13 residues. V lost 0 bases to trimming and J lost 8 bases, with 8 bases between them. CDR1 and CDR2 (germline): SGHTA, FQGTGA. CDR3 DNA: TGTGCCAGCAGCTTAACGGGGGGCGACACCATATATTTT. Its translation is CASSLTGGDTIYF.

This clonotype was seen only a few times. The CDR3 here is CASSPPGVPLTNEKLFF. DNA of the CDR3: TGTGCCAGCAGCCCGCCCGGGGTTCCCCTAACTAATGAAAAACTGTTTTTT. The chain carries TRBV7-9 and TRBJ1-4; the D is unclear. Deletions cut 5 bases from V and 1 base from J, with 17 bases between. The CDR3 consists of 17 residues. Looked up from germline, CDR1 is SEHNR and CDR2 is FQNEAQ (reference sequence).

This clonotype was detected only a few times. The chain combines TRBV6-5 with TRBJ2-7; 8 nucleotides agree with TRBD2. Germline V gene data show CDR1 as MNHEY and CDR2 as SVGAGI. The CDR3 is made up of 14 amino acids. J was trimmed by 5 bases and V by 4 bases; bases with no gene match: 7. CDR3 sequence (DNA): TGTGCCAGCAGTTCCACGCGGGGGGACGACGAGCAGTACTTC. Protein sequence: CASSSTRGDDEQYF.

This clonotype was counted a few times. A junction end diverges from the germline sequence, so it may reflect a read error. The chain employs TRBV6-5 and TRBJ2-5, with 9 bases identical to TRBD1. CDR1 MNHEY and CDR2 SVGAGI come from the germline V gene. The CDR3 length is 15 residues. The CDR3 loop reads CASSSSGQGRETQYF. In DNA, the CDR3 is TGCGCCAGCAGTTCCTCCGGACAGGGGCGAGAGACCCAGTACTTC.

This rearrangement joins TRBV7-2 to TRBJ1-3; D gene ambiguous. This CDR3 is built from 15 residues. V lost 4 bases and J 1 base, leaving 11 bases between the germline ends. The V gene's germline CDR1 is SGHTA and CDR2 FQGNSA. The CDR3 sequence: CASSSPLGSGNTIYF. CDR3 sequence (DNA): TGTGCCAGCAGCTCTCCTCTTGGGTCTGGAAACACCATATATTTT.

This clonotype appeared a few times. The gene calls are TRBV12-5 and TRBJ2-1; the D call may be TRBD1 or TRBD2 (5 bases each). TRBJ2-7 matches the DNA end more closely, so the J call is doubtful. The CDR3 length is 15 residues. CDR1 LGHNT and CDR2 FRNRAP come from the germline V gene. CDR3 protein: CASGDDSSGIYEQYF. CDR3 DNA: TGTGCTAGTGGTGACGACAGTTCGGGGATCTACGAGCAGTACTTC.

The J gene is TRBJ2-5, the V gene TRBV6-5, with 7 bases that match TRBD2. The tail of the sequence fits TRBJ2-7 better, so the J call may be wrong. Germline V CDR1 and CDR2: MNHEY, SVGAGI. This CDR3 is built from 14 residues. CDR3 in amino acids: CASSYRGDPYEQYF. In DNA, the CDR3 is TGTGCCAGCAGTTACCGGGGGGACCCCTACGAGCAGTACTTC.